These 18 T cell receptor beta chains were all obtained from the same sample, sequenced in a study of human T cells and chemical hapten exposure. TCRdb reprocessed the RACE reads via MiXCR and lists one record per CDR3 protein. This sample has 350,000 to 400,000 distinct CDR3 sequences, with more than 4.5% found just once. Time point described: pre-sensitization, week 0. Stated treatment: therapeutic diphenylcyclopropenone sensitization with weekly scalp DPC. This material consisted of whole blood, taken in connection with sensitization to the hapten diphenylcyclopropenone (DPC). The receptor set was obtained from a woman aged 50 to 60 with alopecia areata. Some clones in this sample may be carry-over from other donors' samples.

This clonotype showed up many times. The chain carries TRBV21-1 and TRBJ2-4; TRBD1 is taken as the D call from the table, unchecked against the DNA. TRBV21-1 is a known pseudogene. This CDR3 spans 19 amino acids. CDR3 loop: CASAIGQGLIFGTKNIQYF. CDR3 coding DNA: TGTGCCAGCGCGATAGGACAGGGGTTGATCTTTGGGACCAAAAACATTCAGTACTTC.

The genes are TRBV25-1 and TRBJ1-1; D possibly corresponds to TRBD1 (5 bases). The V gene's germline CDR1 is MGHDK and CDR2 SYGVNS. V was shortened by 1 base and J by 6 bases, with 12 bases between the two germline ends. The CDR3 extends over 14 amino acids. CDR3 in amino acids: CASSEFGGMAEAFF. The CDR3 DNA reads TGTGCCAGCAGTGAATTTGGGGGAATGGCTGAAGCTTTCTTT.

This clonotype has just a few counts. This chain links TRBV5-5 with TRBJ2-1; 14 nucleotides match TRBD2. The CDR3 totals 16 residues. Germline CDR1 SGHKS, CDR2 YYEKEE (reference sequence). Trimming removed 0 bases from V and 8 bases from J; junction bases left unmatched: 4. CDR3 loop: CASSLEGLAGADEQFF. CDR3 DNA sequence: TGTGCCAGCAGCTTGGAGGGACTAGCGGGAGCCGATGAGCAGTTCTTC.

This clonotype was detected ten times or more. This chain connects TRBV5-5 to TRBJ1-6; 7 bases map to TRBD1. The CDR3 has 20 amino acids. J gave up 4 bases and V 4 bases, and 20 bases lay outside the gene matches. Germline CDR1 and CDR2: SGHKS and YYEKEE (reference sequence). The CDR3 nucleotides read TGTGCCAGCAGCCCACAGGGGTTCACGGTTGCTGGTTCTTATAATTCACCCCTCCACTTT. Its translation: CASSPQGFTVAGSYNSPLHF.

This clonotype showed up many times. The CDR3: CASSRTLYEQYF. CDR3 bases: TGTGCCAGCAGCCGGACCCTATACGAGCAGTACTTC. The V call is TRBV28, the J call TRBJ2-7; D uncertain. Deletions cut 6 bases from V and 4 bases from J, with 10 bases between. Per the germline V gene, CDR1 is MDHEN and CDR2 is SYDVKM. This CDR3 region has 12 residues. Drawing the rest from reference TRBV28 and TRBJ2-7, the complete variable domain is DVKVTQSSRYLVKRTGEKVFLECVQDMDHENMFWYRQDPGLGLRLIYFSYDVKMKEKGDIPEGYSVSREKKERFSLILESASTNQTSMYLCASSRTLYEQYFGPGTRLTVT.

This clonotype was detected many times. This sequence joins TRBV12-3 or TRBV12-4 and TRBJ2-7, with unresolved D. Trimming removed 5 bases from V and 1 base from J, with 6 bases in between. The CDR3 totals 12 residues. CDR3 loop: CASSPFSYEQYF. CDR3 bases: TGTGCCAGCAGTCCCTTTTCCTACGAGCAGTACTTC.

This clonotype was counted between two and nine times. The chain recombines TRBV7-8 with TRBJ2-3; D tentatively reads TRBD1 or TRBD2 (5 bases each). The CDR3 is 19 amino acids. The V gene lost 5 bases and the J gene lost 3 bases, with 27 bases spanning the gap. Germline V gene sequence: CDR1 SGHVS, CDR2 FQNEAQ. For the CDR3, the DNA is TGTGCCAGCAGCCCCCGGGGCTGGCTAAACTTGATTCCGACAGATACGCAGTATTTT. Encoded protein: CASSPRGWLNLIPTDTQYF.

This clonotype was counted many times. This chain links TRBV7-9 with TRBJ2-3; 7 positions agree with TRBD2. The length of the CDR3 is 16 residues. The V and J ends lost 1 base and 0 bases, in that order; junction bases with no gene match: 4. Germline CDR1 SEHNR, CDR2 FQNEAQ (reference sequence). For the CDR3, the DNA is TGTGCCAGCAGCTTAGGTCTAGCGGAGAGCACAGATACGCAGTATTTT. This encodes CASSLGLAESTDTQYF.

In DNA form, the CDR3 reads TGTGCCAGCACCCGAGCCCCACTGGCTGTCGGAGAGACCCAGTACTTC. Translated, it gives CASTRAPLAVGETQYF. The chain carries TRBV6-1 and TRBJ2-5, with no clear D. From germline, CDR1 is MNHNS and CDR2 SASEGT. The CDR3 runs to 16 residues. Deletions cut 7 bases from V and 4 bases from J, with 22 bases between.

This clonotype appeared a few times. V and J are TRBV10-3 and TRBJ1-1; 9 bases are shared with TRBD1. The CDR3 is 15 amino acids. V shed 3 bases and J 2 bases; nucleotides not matched to a gene: 4. Per the germline V gene, CDR1 is ENHRY and CDR2 is SYGVKD. The CDR3 nucleotides read TGTGCCATCAGTGAACAGGGGGCTGGAAACACTGAAGCTTTCTTT. Its translation is CAISEQGAGNTEAFF.

This clonotype was recorded many times. The V gene is TRBV11-2, the J gene TRBJ1-2; no firm D call. Germline values: CDR1 SGHAT, CDR2 FQNNGV. CDR3 length: 13 amino acids. The V end was cut by 3 bases, the J end by 3 bases, with 8 bases between. The CDR3 sequence: CASSFEVDYGYTF. The CDR3 DNA reads as TGTGCCAGCAGCTTCGAAGTAGACTATGGCTACACCTTC.

This clonotype was recorded at least ten times. The chain uses TRBV29-1 and TRBJ2-3; no clear D gene. CDR3 length equals 13 residues. The ends were cut back, 8 bases at V and 4 bases at J, with 16 bases in the middle. Germline CDR1 and CDR2: SQVTM and ANQGSEA. The CDR3 sequence is CSLRPRRADTQYF. The CDR3 DNA sequence: TGCAGCCTGAGGCCGAGAAGGGCAGATACGCAGTATTTT.

Remarks on this clonotype: This may come from a read error, since a much larger clone is one base off. V usage is TRBV4-2 and J usage is TRBJ2-7; D may be TRBD2 (7 bases). The germline CDR1 and CDR2 sequences are LGHNA and YNFKEQ. This CDR3 comprises 13 residues. V gave up 1 base and J gave up 7 bases, with 11 bases separating them. CDR3 DNA: TGTGCCAGCAGCCAAGGGGGGGGCGGAGAGCAGTACTTC. Protein product: CASSQGGGGEQYF.

The genes are TRBV27 and TRBJ1-4, with 9 bases matching TRBD1. This CDR3 is 17 amino acids long. CDR1 and CDR2 from the germline V gene are MNHEY and SMNVEV (reference sequence). V lost 5 bases and J lost 7; bases outside the gene matches: 14. The CDR3 nucleotides are TGTGCCAGCAGTCCTCTCAGCCCACAGGGGGCGCGTGAAAAACTGTTTTTT. As protein: CASSPLSPQGAREKLFF.

Many counts were recorded for this clonotype. In DNA form, the CDR3 reads TGTGCCAGCAGTGCCTTTCCACAGGGTGATACGCAGTATTTT. Its protein is CASSAFPQGDTQYF. The chain has TRBV6-1 and TRBJ2-3; possible D gene TRBD1, 6 bases. The CDR3 covers 14 residues. In germline, CDR1 is MNHNS, CDR2 SASEGT. V dropped 4 bases and J dropped 6 bases, with 14 bases sitting between them.

This clonotype was seen ten or more times. The rearrangement uses TRBV28 and TRBJ1-2; the D is unclear. Germline CDR1 MDHEN, CDR2 SYDVKM. V lost 2 bases to trimming and J lost 4 bases, with 8 bases between them. The CDR3 length is 13 residues. The CDR3 nucleotides read TGTGCCAGCAGTTTAGCACCTATCTATGGCTACACCTTC. This translates into CASSLAPIYGYTF.

This chain links TRBV6-5 with TRBJ2-3; D is perhaps TRBD2 (5 bases). This CDR3 region has 17 residues. The V end was cut by 4 bases, the J end by 2 bases, with 19 bases between. Germline-derived CDR1 and CDR2 are MNHEY and SVGAGI. The CDR3 reads CASSSSWLSGFTDTQYF. The CDR3 bases are TGTGCCAGCAGTTCCTCCTGGTTAAGCGGATTCACAGATACGCAGTATTTT.

V is TRBV11-2 and J is TRBJ2-3; a weak D match, TRBD2 (6 bases). CDR3 length equals 15 residues. Trimming removed 0 bases from V and 1 base from J, with 8 bases in between. Germline V gene data show CDR1 as SGHAT and CDR2 as FQNNGV. CDR3 nucleotide sequence: TGTGCCAGCAGCTTAGAGGGAGGTGGCACAGATACGCAGTATTTT. This sequence encodes CASSLEGGGTDTQYF.